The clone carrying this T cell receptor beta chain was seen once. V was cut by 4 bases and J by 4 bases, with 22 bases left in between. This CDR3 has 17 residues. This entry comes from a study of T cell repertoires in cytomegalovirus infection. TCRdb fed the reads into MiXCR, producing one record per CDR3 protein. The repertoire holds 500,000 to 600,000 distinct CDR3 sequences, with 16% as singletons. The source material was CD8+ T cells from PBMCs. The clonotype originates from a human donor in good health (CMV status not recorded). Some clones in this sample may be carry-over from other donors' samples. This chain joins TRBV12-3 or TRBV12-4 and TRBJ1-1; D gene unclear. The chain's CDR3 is CASSSIMVGRNRTEAFF. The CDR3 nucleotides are TGTGCCAGCAGTTCCATTATGGTTGGGAGAAACCGCACTGAAGCTTTCTTT.